The T cell receptor beta chain described here comes from a study of blood T cell repertoires in COVID-19. Study as a whole: Both acute and convalescent COVID-19 samples were obtained from the United States, Italy and Spain.

This clone was seen a handful of times. Source study methods: Amplification of reference gene primers provided the estimated nucleated cell counts. Data came from immunoSEQ multiplex PCR; TCRdb stores just in-frame clones and leaves some out. D and trimming were read from the DNA, whereas the V and J calls and clone size are those reported in that table. The data show about 120,000 clones, about nine tenths seen once. Germline values: CDR1 SGHTA, CDR2 FQGTGA. The V and J ends lost 3 bases and 3 bases respectively, with 8 bases between them. CDR3 length equals 14 residues. The sample was peripheral blood. The TCR sequence derives from a middle-aged man with acute or convalescent COVID-19. The rearrangement uses TRBV7-3 and TRBJ2-2, with D tentatively TRBD1 (5 bases). The DNA of the CDR3 is TGTGCCAGCAGCTTGTTGGGGCACACCGGGGAGCTGTTTTTT. It is translated as CASSLLGHTGELFF.